The 25 T cell receptor beta chains reported below all come from one sample, sequenced in a study of shared clonotypes between healthy human individuals. Method: immunoSEQ multiplex PCR; TCRdb's copy keeps in-frame clones and lacks some. Altogether some 2,500,000 clones are present, roughly 93% being singletons, with the ten largest covering 0.36%. The sequencing input was naive CD4+ T cells from PBMCs. Subset noted: CD45RA+ positively selected. The receptors here all came from a man between 18 and 35 years old in good health. Some clones in this sample may be carry-over from other donors' samples.

The gene calls are TRBV5-8 and TRBJ2-7; tentatively, D is TRBD2 (6 bases). Germline V lookup: CDR1 SGHTS, CDR2 YDEGEE. This CDR3 is 15 amino acids long. V was shortened by 0 bases and J by 7 bases, with 17 bases between the two germline ends. The CDR3 protein is CASSLVTSRLNEQYF. Written as DNA, the CDR3 is TGTGCCAGCAGCTTGGTTACTAGCCGCCTGAATGAGCAGTACTTC. The variable domain in full, completed from reference TRBV5-8 and TRBJ2-7, reads EAGVTQSPTHLIKTRGQQATLRCSPISGHTSVYWYQQALGLGLQFLLWYDEGEERNRGNFPPRFSGRQFPNYSSELNVNALELEDSALYLCASSLVTSRLNEQYFGPGTRLTVT.

This clone was observed at least ten times. The identical CDR3 is also encoded by other nucleotide sequences in the sample. CDR3 sequence reads: CASSFYNEQFF. Here the CDR3 DNA reads TGTGCCAGCAGCTTCTACAATGAGCAGTTCTTC. J is TRBJ2-1 and V is TRBV7-2; D is uncertain. Germline-derived CDR1 and CDR2 are SGHTA and FQGNSA. The V end lost 3 bases, the J end lost 3 bases, and 0 bases lay between the germline ends. The length of the CDR3 is 11 residues.

The rearrangement uses TRBV7-3 and TRBJ2-3, with 10 positions matching TRBD1. With V trimmed by 2 bases and J by 6 bases, 5 bases remained unmatched. Germline V gene lookup returns CDR1 SGHTA and CDR2 FQGTGA. CDR3 length equals 15 residues. DNA for the CDR3: TGTGCCAGCAGCTTAGACAGGGGGCGCATTGATACGCAGTATTTT. It encodes CASSLDRGRIDTQYF.

DNA of the CDR3: TGTGCCAGCAGCGGGCCCACCGGGGACACCGGGGAGCTGTTTTTT. Its protein is CASSGPTGDTGELFF. The chain links TRBV9 to TRBJ2-2; D may be TRBD2 (5 bases). V dropped 3 bases and J dropped 3 bases, with 12 bases sitting between them. The length of the CDR3 is 15 residues. The V gene's germline CDR1 is SGDLS and CDR2 YYNGEE.

The chain uses TRBV18 and TRBJ1-1; tentative D call: TRBD1 (6 bases). Germline CDR1 and CDR2: KGHSH and LQKENI. The CDR3 contains 15 residues. Trimming took off 6 bases at V and 2 bases at J, with 16 bases between the two ends. For the CDR3, the DNA is TGTGCCAGCTCCCTGGGGGCCCCGGGAAACACTGAAGCTTTCTTT. Its protein is CASSLGAPGNTEAFF.

The chain is built from TRBV7-2 and TRBJ2-7; no firm D call. CDR1 is SGHTA and CDR2 is FQGNSA in the germline V gene. V lost 0 bases and J lost 1, with 13 bases in between. The CDR3 runs 16 residues. CDR3: CASSLASRTQSYEQYF. The CDR3 coding sequence is TGTGCCAGCAGCTTAGCGTCGCGCACCCAATCCTACGAGCAGTACTTC.

This rearrangement joins TRBV6-5 to TRBJ1-1; maybe TRBD1 (5 bases). The CDR3 extends over 13 amino acids. Trimming removed 6 bases at V and 3 bases at J, with 11 bases between. CDR1 MNHEY and CDR2 SVGAGI come from the germline V gene. The CDR3 DNA reads as TGTGCCAGCAGGCGGGCGGGGGACACTGAAGCTTTCTTT. Its translation is CASRRAGDTEAFF.

The rearrangement uses TRBV5-1 and TRBJ2-7, with 10 bases identical to TRBD2. Trimming cost V 3 bases and J 7 bases; bases outside gene matches: 16. Germline CDR1 SGHRS, CDR2 YFSETQ. CDR3 length: 17 residues. The CDR3 coding sequence is TGCGCCAGCAGCTCCTTTCTACTAGCGGGACCGTCGGGGGAGCAGTACTTC. This gives the protein CASSSFLLAGPSGEQYF.

The chain recombines TRBV5-6 with TRBJ1-4; a possible D gene is TRBD1 (6 bases). V lost 1 base and J lost 3, with 10 bases in between. The CDR3 runs to 15 residues. Germline-derived CDR1 and CDR2 are SGHDT and YYEEEE. The CDR3 DNA follows: TGTGCCAGCAGCTTGCCGGGGGCAGCTAATGAAAAACTGTTTTTT. This codes for CASSLPGAANEKLFF.

The chain combines TRBV29-1 with TRBJ2-4; D is ambiguous. Germline V gene data show CDR1 as SQVTM and CDR2 as ANQGSEA. The length of the CDR3 is 13 residues. V lost 4 bases, J lost 0 bases, and 7 bases lay in between. Here the CDR3 reads CSVGTLAKNIQYF. The CDR3 nucleotides are TGCAGCGTTGGTACTCTAGCCAAAAACATTCAGTACTTC.

The chain is built from TRBV5-1 and TRBJ2-5; 9 bases match TRBD2. In germline, CDR1 is SGHRS, CDR2 YFSETQ. Trimming took 1 base from V and 3 from J; bases not matched to a gene: 7. The CDR3 contains 16 residues. CDR3 coding DNA: TGCGCCAGCAGCTTGAGTGGCGGGAGGGCCGAAGAGACCCAGTACTTC. Translating it yields CASSLSGGRAEETQYF.

This sequence joins TRBV7-2 and TRBJ2-3; D not resolved. This CDR3 is 14 amino acids long. Germline V CDR1 and CDR2: SGHTA, FQGNSA. The ends were cut back, 1 base at V and 5 bases at J, with 10 bases in the middle. CDR3 DNA: TGTGCCAGCAGCTTAGAGACCCCAAGAGATACGCAGTATTTT. It specifies CASSLETPRDTQYF.

This clone was observed a few times. The chain employs TRBV29-1 and TRBJ1-2; 11 nucleotides agree with TRBD1. This CDR3 contains 12 residues. CDR1 and CDR2 (germline): SQVTM, ANQGSEA. Trimming took 6 bases from V and 8 from J; bases not matched to a gene: 5. For the CDR3, the DNA is TGCAGCGTCTGGGACAGGGGGGAGGGCTACACCTTC. Translation gives CSVWDRGEGYTF.

The chain joins TRBV10-3 to TRBJ1-2; unclear D gene. The CDR3 is made up of 16 amino acids. The germline V and J ends were trimmed by 6 bases and 4 bases, with 21 bases remaining between them. Germline V lookup: CDR1 ENHRY, CDR2 SYGVKD. CDR3 sequence (DNA): TGTGCCATCAGCCCGAGGGCCCCGCCGACTTTCTATGGCTACACCTTC. Its translation: CAISPRAPPTFYGYTF.

This rearrangement joins TRBV20-1 to TRBJ2-3, with 8 bases aligning to TRBD2. V lost 6 bases, J lost 10 bases, and 3 bases stayed unmatched. The CDR3 runs to 10 residues. The germline V gene has CDR1 DFQATT and CDR2 SNEGSKA (reference sequence). CDR3 in DNA: TGCAGTGCCGGACTAGCCTCGCAGTATTTT. Its protein product is CSAGLASQYF.

The V and J genes are TRBV4-2 and TRBJ1-5; D gene unclear. Germline values: CDR1 LGHNA, CDR2 YNFKEQ. This CDR3 contains 15 residues. The ends were cut back, 1 base at V and 1 base at J, with 8 bases in the middle. CDR3 loop: CASSQASVSNQPQHF. The CDR3 DNA follows: TGTGCCAGCAGCCAAGCTAGTGTGAGCAATCAGCCCCAGCATTTT.

This clone was detected once. This chain links TRBV6-5 with TRBJ1-6; no reliable D call. The germline V and J ends were trimmed by 1 base and 7 bases, with 14 bases remaining between them. Germline V gene sequence: CDR1 MNHEY, CDR2 SVGAGI. This CDR3 has 16 residues. CDR3 in amino acids: CASSYLATLENSPLHF. CDR3 nucleotides: TGTGCCAGCAGTTACTTGGCCACTTTAGAGAATTCACCCCTCCACTTT.

The rearrangement joins TRBV30 to TRBJ1-2, with 10 nucleotides matching TRBD1. Germline V lookup: CDR1 GTSNPN, CDR2 SVGIG (reference sequence). With 1 base clipped from V and 1 base from J, the junction kept 3 bases outside the gene matches. CDR3 size: 15 residues. CDR3 sequence: CAWSEGQGFNYGYTF. The CDR3 region has the DNA TGTGCCTGGAGTGAGGGACAGGGGTTTAACTATGGCTACACCTTC.

The gene calls are TRBV2 and TRBJ2-1; 10 bases are shared with TRBD2. The CDR3 sequence is 15 residues long. V was pared by 2 bases and J by 9 bases, with 7 bases of the junction left unmatched. Germline CDR1 and CDR2: SNHLY and FYNNEI. The CDR3, as DNA: TGTGCCAGCAGTGAAACTAGCGGGATAGGGGGTGAGCAGTTCTTC. Encoded protein: CASSETSGIGGEQFF.

The chain combines TRBV4-1 with TRBJ2-3; no definite D call. Trimming took off 4 bases at V and 1 base at J, with 12 bases between the two ends. CDR3 length equals 15 residues. In germline, CDR1 is MGHRA, CDR2 YSYEKL. Written as DNA, the CDR3 is TGCGCCAGCAGCCCACCGAAGCACCGCACAGATACGCAGTATTTT. Protein sequence: CASSPPKHRTDTQYF.

The rearrangement links TRBV6-1 to TRBJ1-2; tentative D call: TRBD1 (6 bases). The germline CDR1 and CDR2 sequences are MNHNS and SASEGT. The CDR3 runs 15 residues. V was cut by 1 base and J by 4 bases, with 13 bases left in between. This CDR3 is CASSEDQGRGYGYTF. The CDR3 nucleotides are TGTGCCAGCAGTGAAGACCAGGGGAGAGGCTATGGCTACACCTTC.

Points on this clone: Other DNA sequences in the same sample also yield this CDR3. This sequence joins TRBV5-1 and TRBJ1-1, with 10 bases matching TRBD1. The CDR3 is 15 amino acids. Germline V CDR1 and CDR2: SGHRS, YFSETQ. V was pared by 4 bases and J by 1 base, with 4 bases of the junction left unmatched. CDR3 in amino acids: CASSTRTGGNTEAFF. CDR3 nucleotide sequence: TGCGCCAGCAGCACCCGGACAGGGGGGAACACTGAAGCTTTCTTT. Looking up the rest from reference TRBV5-1 and TRBJ1-1 gives the full variable domain: KAGVTQTPRYLIKTRGQQVTLSCSPISGHRSVSWYQQTPGQGLQFLFEYFSETQRNKGNFPGRFSGRQFSNSRSEMNVSTLELGDSALYLCASSTRTGGNTEAFFGQGTRLTVV.

The chain joins TRBV7-9 to TRBJ1-4, with D possibly TRBD1 on 6 matching bases. There are 11 residues in the CDR3. Germline-derived CDR1 and CDR2 are SEHNR and FQNEAQ (reference sequence). V lost 4 bases, J lost 12 bases, and 9 bases lay in between. The CDR3: CASSYAGELFF. CDR3 coding DNA: TGTGCCAGCAGCTACGCAGGGGAACTGTTTTTT.

The chain joins TRBV9 to TRBJ2-3; possibly TRBD2 for D (5 bases). CDR1 is SGDLS and CDR2 is YYNGEE in the germline V gene. V lost 3 bases and J 0 bases, leaving 11 bases between the germline ends. This CDR3 region has 15 residues. The CDR3 DNA follows: TGTGCCAGCAGCGCACGACCGGGGAGCACAGATACGCAGTATTTT. Amino acid sequence: CASSARPGSTDTQYF.

The rearrangement links TRBV7-9 to TRBJ2-7; D is perhaps TRBD1 (6 bases). Trimming took 2 bases from V and 0 from J, leaving 14 bases between them. CDR1 and CDR2 (germline): SEHNR, FQNEAQ (reference sequence). The CDR3 is made up of 16 amino acids. The CDR3 spells CASSLLVGQSSYEQYF. In DNA, the CDR3 is TGTGCCAGCAGCTTATTGGTTGGACAGAGCTCCTACGAGCAGTACTTC.